The clone carrying this T cell receptor beta chain showed up just a few times. Its target is not known. Regarding the study as a whole: The TCR gene usage of tumor memory CD4+ T cells clustered together with blood and lymph node memory CD4+ cells and with lymph node naive CD4+ cells.

The sorted Tregs were CD4+CD25+CD127-/low cells. TCRdb processed the 5' RACE reads anew with MiXCR; each CDR3 protein has one entry. Of tens of thousands of distinct CDR3 sequences detected, about 20% appear once; the ten largest clones hold about 3.8%. The CDR3 contains 15 residues. V gave up 5 bases and J gave up 0 bases; unmatched junction bases: 4. V usage is TRBV12-3 or TRBV12-4 and J usage is TRBJ2-3; 8 bases fit TRBD1. Sequences were obtained from Tregs sorted from blood. The TCR comes from a female donor with breast cancer. The chain's CDR3 is CASSRTGPSTDTQYF. CDR3 coding DNA: TGTGCCAGCAGTCGGACAGGGCCTAGCACAGATACGCAGTATTTT.